A selection of T cell receptor beta chains follows, all from one sample in a study of monozygotic twins with inflammatory bowel disease. TCRdb derives one entry per CDR3 protein from the 5' RACE reads, leaving out DNA. The sample includes 210,000 or so distinct CDR3 sequences. What was sequenced was blood. These receptor sequences come from a human donor with ulcerative colitis or Crohn's disease, or a healthy co-twin of an affected twin (not recorded which). CDR3s include the opening cysteine and the closing phenylalanine or tryptophan.

TRBV24-1,TRBJ2-1,CATSDPSGGDNEQFF
TRBV6-1,TRBJ2-3,CASSPVGGPQDTQYF
TRBV3-1,TRBJ2-7,CASSGTSLYEQYF
TRBV5-6,TRBJ2-3,CASSSGRFAGDTQYF
TRBV5-1,TRBJ2-2,CASSLAYRLAGDSGELFF
TRBV29-1,TRBJ1-1,CSVEQGLGTEAFF
TRBV7-2,TRBJ2-5,CATGGGGETQYF
TRBV4-2,TRBJ1-1,CASSQDLGTQSRAFF
TRBV7-3,TRBJ2-3,CASSLRAGATDTQYF
TRBV7-2,TRBJ1-3,CASSYEVSGNTIYF
TRBV10-3,TRBJ2-3,CAISETGTGADTQYF
TRBV20-1,TRBJ1-1,CSEALRDTEAFF
TRBV29-1,TRBJ2-4,CSVGTGTKNIQYF
TRBV20-1,TRBJ1-1,CSAPTGPTEAFF